This TCR beta chain was documented in a study of T cells of healthy individuals. TCRdb re-derived calls from the 5' RACE reads in MiXCR, one entry per CDR3 protein. This table has 40,000 to 45,000 distinct CDR3 sequences, about 4.5% appearing once. The germline V gene has CDR1 SQVTM and CDR2 ANQGSEA. The CDR3 is 16 residues long. V dropped 7 bases and J dropped 5; count of bases not matched to a gene: 14. This clonotype has at least ten counts. The sequence was obtained from a human donor in good health. The J gene is TRBJ1-2, the V gene TRBV29-1; TRBD1 matches 12 bases. CDR3 loop: CSAYGTGGPTLYGYTF. In DNA, the CDR3 is TGCAGCGCCTACGGGACAGGGGGCCCTACTCTTTATGGCTACACCTTC.